This TCR beta chain was retrieved from a study of regulatory T cells in long-lasting Graves disease. Time point noted: newly diagnosed GD, antithyroid drugs for less than 3 months. PBMCs provided the RNA from which the TCR library was made. Arm-PCR of CDR3 regions and iRepertoire HTBI primers were used to build TCR beta libraries. TCRdb passed the multiplex PCR reads through MiXCR, listing each CDR3 protein once. The table includes more than 300,000 distinct CDR3 sequences, around 15% detected once. This clonotype was counted at least ten times. The same sample was also studied in work on T cells in Graves' hyperthyroidism and ophthalmopathy.

The sequence came from a woman younger than 30 with Graves disease. The source material was peripheral blood mononuclear cells (PBMCs), sampled at new diagnosis, from a patient treated with antithyroid drugs.

The CDR3 nucleotides read TGTGCCAGCAGTTCCCAGCATGAGCAGTTCTTC. Its translation is CASSSQHEQFF. V gene TRBV2 combines with J gene TRBJ2-1; D not certain. Germline values: CDR1 SNHLY, CDR2 FYNNEI. V was trimmed by 5 bases and J by 8 bases, leaving 7 bases between them. This CDR3 is 11 amino acids long. Variable domain in full (rest from reference TRBV2 and TRBJ2-1): EPEVTQTPSHQVTQMGQEVILRCVPISNHLYFYWYRQILGQKVEFLVSFYNNEISEKSEIFDDQFSVERPDGSNFTLKIRSTKLEDSAMYFCASSSQHEQFFGPGTRLTVL.